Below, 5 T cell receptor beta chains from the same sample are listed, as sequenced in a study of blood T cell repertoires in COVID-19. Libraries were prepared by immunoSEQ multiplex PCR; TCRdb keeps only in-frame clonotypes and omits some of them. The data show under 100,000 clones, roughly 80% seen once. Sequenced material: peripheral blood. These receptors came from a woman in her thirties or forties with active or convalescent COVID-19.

In DNA form, the CDR3 reads TGCGCCAGCAGCCAAGATATGGGACAAACTGAAAAACTGTTTTTT. Its protein product is CASSQDMGQTEKLFF. The chain combines TRBV4-3 with TRBJ1-4; perhaps TRBD1 as D (6 bases). Trimming stripped 0 bases from V and 7 bases from J, with 12 bases between. There are 15 residues in the CDR3. Germline CDR1 reads LGHNA; CDR2 reads YSLEER.

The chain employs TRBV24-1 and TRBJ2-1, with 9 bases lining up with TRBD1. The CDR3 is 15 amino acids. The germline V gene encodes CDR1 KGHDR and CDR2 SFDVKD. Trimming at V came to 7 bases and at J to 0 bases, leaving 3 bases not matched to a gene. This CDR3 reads CATRGTGTSYNEQFF. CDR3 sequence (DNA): TGTGCCACCAGGGGGACAGGGACCTCCTACAATGAGCAGTTCTTC.

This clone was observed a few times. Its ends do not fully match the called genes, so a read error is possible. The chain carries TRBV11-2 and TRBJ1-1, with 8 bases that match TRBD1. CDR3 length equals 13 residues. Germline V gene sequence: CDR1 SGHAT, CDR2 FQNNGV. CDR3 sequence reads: CASSLGPRTGSVF. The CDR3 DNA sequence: TGTGCCAGCAGCTTAGGCCCCAGGACAGGGAGTGTCTTT.

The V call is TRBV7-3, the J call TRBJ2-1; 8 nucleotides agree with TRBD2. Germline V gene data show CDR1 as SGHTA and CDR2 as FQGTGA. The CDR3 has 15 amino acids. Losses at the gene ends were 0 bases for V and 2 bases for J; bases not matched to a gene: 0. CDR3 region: CASSLTSGAYNEQFF. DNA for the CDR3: TGTGCCAGCAGCTTAACTAGCGGGGCCTACAATGAGCAGTTCTTC.

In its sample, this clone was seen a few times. CDR3 residues: CASSPDLGALYEQYF. As DNA, the CDR3 is TGTGCCAGCTCACCAGACCTAGGGGCCCTTTACGAGCAGTACTTC. The rearrangement uses TRBV18 and TRBJ2-7, with a possible D match to TRBD1 (5 bases). The CDR3 sequence is 15 residues long. Trimming stripped 2 bases from V and 4 bases from J, with 15 bases between. CDR1 is KGHSH, CDR2 LQKENI, per germline.